This passage covers 10 T cell receptor beta chains from one sample sequenced in a study of T cell repertoires in cytomegalovirus infection. TCRdb reanalysed the reads using MiXCR and keeps one entry per CDR3 protein. The data contain 200,000 or so distinct CDR3 sequences, roughly 28% of them seen just once; the ten biggest clones take up approximately 31%. Sequencing input: PBMCs. These receptors came from a human donor in good health (CMV status not recorded). Some clones in this sample may be carry-over from other donors' samples.

This clonotype occurred a few times. This CDR3 is CASSLEFSRRAFF. In DNA form, the CDR3 reads TGTGCCAGCAGCTTAGAGTTCAGTCGGCGAGCTTTCTTT. The V and J genes are TRBV7-8 and TRBJ1-1; D unclear. V lost 1 base, J lost 10 bases, and 13 bases lay in between. The length of the CDR3 is 13 residues. CDR1 is SGHVS and CDR2 is FQNEAQ in the germline V gene.

The chain couples TRBV28 to TRBJ2-5; the match to TRBD1 covers 9 bases. Germline V lookup: CDR1 MDHEN, CDR2 SYDVKM. V was clipped by 5 bases and J by 7 bases; unmatched bases: 17. The CDR3 runs to 17 residues. The CDR3 coding sequence is TGTGCCAGCAGTCCCCCCAGGACAGGGGCCGCTTCCGGGACCCAGTACTTC. Encoded protein: CASSPPRTGAASGTQYF.

V usage is TRBV11-3 and J usage is TRBJ1-1; a possible D gene is TRBD1 (5 bases). The CDR3 is 12 amino acids. The V and J ends lost 1 base and 7 bases respectively, with 7 bases between them. Germline CDR1 and CDR2: SGHNT and YENEEA. This CDR3 is CASSLGGLEAFF. CDR3 DNA: TGTGCCAGCAGCTTAGGGGGCCTTGAAGCTTTCTTT. Using reference TRBV11-3 and TRBJ1-1 for the parts outside the CDR3, the full variable domain is EAGVVQSPRYKIIEKKQPVAFWCNPISGHNTLYWYLQNLGQGPELLIRYENEEAVDDSQLPKDRFSAERLKGVDSTLKIQPAELGDSAVYLCASSLGGLEAFFGQGTRLTVV.

This clonotype has a handful of counts. V is TRBV7-6 and J is TRBJ1-6; D uncertain. The germline gives CDR1 SGHVS, CDR2 FNYEAQ. CDR3 length: 15 residues. V lost 5 bases and J 9 bases, leaving 17 bases between the germline ends. Here the CDR3 reads CASSRDPRGGSPLHF. CDR3 DNA sequence: TGTGCCAGCAGCCGCGACCCTCGAGGAGGTTCACCCCTCCACTTT.

This chain joins TRBV5-4 and TRBJ2-2; TRBD2 agrees at 7 bases. This CDR3 spans 15 amino acids. V was pared by 3 bases and J by 7 bases, with 9 bases of the junction left unmatched. CDR1 is SGHNT, CDR2 YYREEE, per germline (reference sequence). CDR3 sequence (DNA): TGTGCCAGCAGCTCCTACCTGGGGGGGGGCGGGGAGCTGTTTTTT. As protein: CASSSYLGGGGELFF. Using reference TRBV5-4 and TRBJ2-2 for the parts outside the CDR3, the full variable domain is ETGVTQSPTHLIKTRGQQVTLRCSSQSGHNTVSWYQQALGQGPQFIFQYYREEENGRGNFPPRFSGLQFPNYSSELNVNALELDDSALYLCASSSYLGGGGELFFGEGSRLTVL.

V is TRBV6-1 and J is TRBJ1-2, with 7 bases identical to TRBD1. The V gene's germline CDR1 is MNHNS and CDR2 SASEGT. V shed 2 bases, J shed 4 bases, and the junction held 10 bases outside the gene matches. The CDR3 has 16 amino acids. CDR3 nucleotide sequence: TGTGCCAGCAGTGAAATGATGACAGGGCCCTCCTATGGCTACACCTTC. Translation: CASSEMMTGPSYGYTF.

This clonotype was counted only a few times. V and J are TRBV29-1 and TRBJ2-6; either TRBD1 or TRBD2 may supply D (5 bases each). This CDR3 spans 16 amino acids. Trimming took 6 bases from V and 0 from J, leaving 15 bases between them. CDR1 is SQVTM, CDR2 ANQGSEA, per germline. CDR3 bases: TGCAGCGTCGCGAGGGACGTGGACTCTGGGGCCAACGTCCTGACTTTC. Amino acids: CSVARDVDSGANVLTF. Full variable domain (remainder filled in from reference TRBV29-1 and TRBJ2-6): SAVISQKPSRDICQRGTSLTIQCQVDSQVTMMFWYRQQPGQSLTLIATANQGSEATYESGFVIDKFPISRPNLTFSTLTVSNMSPEDSSIYLCSVARDVDSGANVLTFGAGSRLTVL.

The V call is TRBV6-5, the J call TRBJ1-4; 9 bases match TRBD1. Germline assignment: CDR1 MNHEY and CDR2 SVGAGI. The CDR3 totals 15 residues. V shed 5 bases and J 8 bases; nucleotides not matched to a gene: 9. CDR3 DNA: TGTGCCAGCAGTCCAGGGGGACAGGGCGGGGAAAAACTGTTTTTT. This sequence encodes CASSPGGQGGEKLFF.

Only a few counts were recorded for this clonotype. For the CDR3, the DNA is TGCAGCGTTGAAAAGGATAGACAGGGAAGGAAATCTTCTGGAAACACCATATATTTT. Protein sequence: CSVEKDRQGRKSSGNTIYF. The rearrangement uses TRBV29-1 and TRBJ1-3, with TRBD1 identical over 7 bases. V shed 2 bases and J 1 base; nucleotides not matched to a gene: 17. This CDR3 is 19 amino acids long. Germline V lookup: CDR1 SQVTM, CDR2 ANQGSEA.

The chain employs TRBV6-8 and TRBJ1-6; D may be TRBD1 (6 bases). This CDR3 has 12 amino acids. Trimming pared 7 bases from V and 14 bases from J, leaving 15 bases between. Germline V gene lookup returns CDR1 MNHGY and CDR2 SAAAGT. The CDR3, as DNA: TGTGCCAGCAAGGGGGGAGGGCTCACCCTCCACTTT. It translates to CASKGGGLTLHF.